This T cell receptor beta chain is from a study of shared clonotypes between healthy human individuals (TCRdb year 2020). Regarding the complete study: The cohort comprised two women and a few men aged 18 to 49 years. To increase sequencing depth and limit assay-specific biases, TCR repertoire library preparation and sequencing were carried out by different laboratories using diverse techniques. For each donor, CD4 naive and CD4 memory were each given three plates, CD8 naive was given two plates, and CD8 memory was given one plate. The study deeply sequenced blood TCR repertoires of several healthy adults to estimate repertoire size and the extent of clonotype sharing between individuals. Leukapheresis yielded between about 0.9 and 8.9 billion PBMCs per donor.

Paper-wide results and their limitations: The small number of donors limited the genetic and exposure-history diversity represented. Sharing across several donors was observed for about 5% of naive CD4, over 3% of naive CD8, 2% to 2.5% of memory CD4, and roughly 0.4% of memory CD8 clonotypes. Larger estimated clonotype richness was generally found for naive subsets than for memory subsets. Rarefaction of sorted-subset datasets indicated incomplete sequencing despite the large sequencing depth. Compared with non-shared clonotypes, clonotypes shared by all four sorted-subset donors had higher generation probabilities. Based on pairwise subsampling, the degree of clonotype sharing among donors was expected to be affected by sequencing depth. Sampling was restricted to blood, and TCR repertoires in tissue are likely to differ from TCR repertoires in blood.

Details on this clone: The clone's antigen remains unknown. It has no much larger one-base neighbor in the sample; base qualities were not kept.

Using the deep immunoSEQ assay, multiplex PCR amplified TCR CDR3 regions from genomic DNA. Extracted genomic DNA from each cell subset was spread evenly across all wells of several immunoSEQ 96-well plates, with each plate serving as a replicate. For sorted subsets, each replicate PCR was loaded with roughly 0.2 ug genomic DNA, equivalent to about 30,000 T cell genomes. Purified libraries were quantified with a Qubit 3.0 fluorometer, sized on a Bioanalyzer 2100, and re-quantified with the KAPA Library Quantification kit. A separate single-read 150-cycle Illumina NextSeq 550 flow cell was used to sequence each immunoSEQ 96-well plate. Per the original workflow: The immunoSEQ output contained only junctional sequences without quality scores, so filtering could not match that applied to full-length reads. To assign V/J genes and CDR3, sequences were annotated using PyIR, a Python wrapper for IgBLAST v1.9, with IMGT germline references. Reads with weak V/J assignments (E-value above 1e-6), missing CDR3, stop codons, out-of-frame junctions, or ambiguous translated residues were removed. V3J clonotypes were defined by identical inferred V gene, J gene, and CDR3 amino acid sequence. To compute the percentage overlap between repertoires, the number of shared unique clonotypes was divided by the size of the smaller repertoire. Three approaches were used to assess repertoire richness: RTK rarefaction, the Chao1 estimator, and Recon v2.1 estimates of unobserved clonotypes. OLGA was used to compute generation probabilities for all TCRbeta clonotypes that the gDNA method yielded from a handful of donors. Imported from immuneACCESS, the table was reduced by TCRdb to in-frame sequences with V and J called. These copies leave out some clones; in studies compared against another copy, an unresolved V gene accounts for under half, and the cause of the remainder is not known. V and J calls and clone size are those listed in that table; D and trimming were worked out from the DNA. Here the sample has about 1 million clones; under 80% occur a single time. The ten largest clonotypes hold 1.4% of the sample.

Looking up the germline V gene yields CDR1 MGHRA and CDR2 YSYEKL. From its cysteine to its phenylalanine, the CDR3 spans 15 amino acids. Just the 45-base CDR3 DNA is kept, in frame starting at base 1. V is trimmed back by 2 bases and J by 2 bases, and the junction contains 5 bases that no gene match accounts for. The donors were healthy, HIV-negative adults with no recently reported acute infections or vaccinations. Every donor was a Caucasian adult living in Nashville, Tennessee, USA. CD4+ T cells were enriched through magnetic negative selection, after which naive cells were positively selected on CD45RA and the remaining negative fraction served as the memory subset. After blood collection by leukapheresis, PBMCs were isolated using Ficoll-Histopaque density gradient centrifugation and then cryopreserved in the vapor phase of liquid nitrogen. Purity and quantity of every magnetically sorted T cell population were checked by analytical flow cytometry. Genomic DNA was isolated from each sorted fraction and quantified by UV absorbance on a Nanodrop 2000c.

The receptor comes from a man aged 18 to 35 in good health. Sequencing input: memory CD4+ T cells sorted from blood. The label giving this sample's cell subset or site can be read as: CD45RA-negative fraction. This receptor chain uses TRBV4-1 and TRBJ2-5, with TRBD1 matching 7 junction bases. The nucleotide sequence reads TGCGCCAGCAGCCAACTGGACAGGTTTCAAGAGACCCAGTACTTC. Its protein is CASSQLDRFQETQYF.